This TCR beta chain was identified during a study of tumor-infiltrating lymphocytes in primary liver carcinoma. At the level of the study: Ranging in age from 30 to 69 years, the patients were men and women.

RNA and DNA were co-extracted from approximately 20-30 mg of unsorted bulk tissue. Sampling of each tumor involved five separate regions. cDNA specific to TCR beta was made from 500 ng of total RNA, with a constant-region primer employed for priming. Three rounds of nested multiplex PCR with slightly modified ARM-PCR produced TCR beta libraries. TRBV1-TRBV30 forward primers and a C-beta reverse primer were used in the first two PCR rounds, which each ran for approximately 10 cycles. TCRdb reprocessed the multiplex PCR reads with MiXCR, giving one entry per CDR3 protein. The sample lists approximately 110,000 distinct CDR3 sequences; 55% to 75% were seen once. In the case of this clonotype: Its target is unknown. Its ends do not fully match the called genes, so a read error is possible.

CDR3 length equals 14 residues. Germline V gives CDR1 SGHVS, CDR2 FQNEAQ. Findings and limits, study-wide: Tumors had a top-250-clone fraction that was significantly higher than blood (p = 0.039).

The clonotype comes from a woman aged 60 to 75 with primary liver carcinoma and hepatitis B virus infection. V and J are TRBV7-8 and TRBJ2-2, with D possibly matching TRBD2 (5 bases). The sequenced material came from liver tumor tissue from sampling region 3. Subset described: tumor region T3, left-lateral pole. The CDR3 region has the DNA TGTGCCAGCAGCCCCTCCCATGGGATCGGGGAGCTGTCTTTT. Protein sequence: CASSPSHGIGELSF. Combining the CDR3 with reference TRBV7-8 and TRBJ2-2 gives the whole variable domain GAGVSQSPRYKVAKRGQDVALRCDPISGHVSLFWYQQALGQGPEFLTYFQNEAQLDKSGLPSDRFFAERPEGSVSTLKIQRTQQEDSAVYLCASSPSHGIGELSFGEGSRLTVL.